These 8 T cell receptor beta chains were all obtained from the same sample, sequenced in a study of T cell responses to AZD1222 COVID-19 vaccine. Some clones are missing from TCRdb's copy, which holds only in-frame ones; the method was immunoSEQ multiplex PCR. The data contain roughly 200,000 clones, approximately 90% of them singletons. Sequenced here: peripheral blood, sampled 28 days after the second AZD1222 dose. These receptors came from an adult who received the AZD1222 COVID-19 vaccine.

The V and J genes are TRBV28 and TRBJ2-2, with TRBD1 matching 7 bases. Per germline, CDR1 MDHEN and CDR2 SYDVKM. This CDR3 comprises 17 residues. The ends lost 7 bases at V and 0 bases at J; junction bases unmatched: 11. The CDR3 is CASTPVPGQPNTGELFF. The CDR3, as DNA: TGTGCCAGCACCCCTGTGCCGGGACAGCCGAACACCGGGGAGCTGTTTTTT.

The chain has TRBV28 and TRBJ2-2, with D unclear. The CDR3 contains 12 residues. Germline-derived CDR1 and CDR2 are MDHEN and SYDVKM. V dropped 7 bases and J dropped 1 base, with 4 bases sitting between them. In nucleotides, the CDR3 is TGTGCCAGCACCAAGAACACCGGGGAGCTGTTTTTT. Translating it yields CASTKNTGELFF.

The J gene is TRBJ2-4, the V gene TRBV2; 12 nucleotides match TRBD2. V gave up 2 bases and J gave up 0 bases; unmatched junction bases: 5. CDR1 is SNHLY and CDR2 is FYNNEI in the germline V gene. This CDR3 is 18 amino acids long. The CDR3 DNA reads TGTGCCAGCAGTGAACCCGGACTAGCGGGATTAGCCAAAAACATTCAGTACTTC. Residues: CASSEPGLAGLAKNIQYF.

Concerning this clone: An end of the junction differs from the germline gene, which may be a read error. This chain joins TRBV11-3 and TRBJ1-2; D may be TRBD1 (5 bases). Germline CDR1 and CDR2: SGHNT and YENEEA. CDR3 size: 12 residues. Here the CDR3 DNA reads TGTGCCAGCAGCTTGAAAAGAGGGGTTAGAAGATTC. Residues: CASSLKRGVRRF.

The CDR3 protein is CASHHINQPQHF. As DNA, the CDR3 is TGTGCCAGCCACCATATAAATCAGCCCCAGCATTTT. The chain uses TRBV6-5 and TRBJ1-5; D remains ambiguous. This CDR3 is built from 12 residues. V was shortened by 8 bases and J by 4 bases, with 9 bases between the two germline ends. Germline V gives CDR1 MNHEY, CDR2 SVGAGI.

V is TRBV19 and J is TRBJ2-5; possibly TRBD1 for D (6 bases). Trimming took 3 bases from V and 4 from J, leaving 9 bases between them. The CDR3 is 13 residues long. CDR1 and CDR2 from the germline V gene are LNHDA and SQIVND (reference sequence). This CDR3 reads CASSMPRGETQYF. CDR3 DNA sequence: TGTGCCAGTAGTATGCCCAGGGGAGAGACCCAGTACTTC. Using reference TRBV19 and TRBJ2-5 for the parts outside the CDR3, the full variable domain is DGGITQSPKYLFRKEGQNVTLSCEQNLNHDAMYWYRQDPGQGLRLIYYSQIVNDFQKGDIAEGYSVSREKKESFPLTVTSAQKNPTAFYLCASSMPRGETQYFGPGTRLLVL.

The chain couples TRBV24-1 to TRBJ2-3, with D possibly being TRBD1 or TRBD2 (5 bases each). Trimming stripped 0 bases from V and 3 bases from J, with 6 bases between. This CDR3 region has 14 residues. Germline values: CDR1 KGHDR, CDR2 SFDVKD. This chain's CDR3 is CATSDLGTTDTQYF. The CDR3 coding sequence is TGTGCCACCAGTGATTTGGGGACGACAGATACGCAGTATTTT.

The chain is built from TRBV2 and TRBJ2-7, with 8 bases aligning to TRBD2. This CDR3 has 14 amino acids. V dropped 6 bases and J dropped 2; count of bases not matched to a gene: 6. Germline loops: CDR1 SNHLY, CDR2 FYNNEI. The CDR3 sequence: CASRSTSATYEQYF. For the CDR3, the DNA is TGTGCCAGCAGGTCGACTAGCGCGACCTACGAGCAGTACTTC. Full variable domain (missing parts from reference TRBV2 and TRBJ2-7): EPEVTQTPSHQVTQMGQEVILRCVPISNHLYFYWYRQILGQKVEFLVSFYNNEISEKSEIFDDQFSVERPDGSNFTLKIRSTKLEDSAMYFCASRSTSATYEQYFGPGTRLTVT.